Listed below are T cell receptor beta chains from one sample, sequenced in a study of blood T cell repertoires in COVID-19. Only in-frame clones appear in the TCRdb table, and some are missing; sequencing was by immunoSEQ multiplex PCR. Among roughly 180,000 clones listed, roughly nine tenths were seen once. Sequenced sample: peripheral blood. The receptors derive from a man in his 70s with active or convalescent COVID-19. Both conserved end residues are part of each CDR3. D genes are given only for firm matches. Only part of the rows carry a size: once, few, many, or a class if the clone is expanded.

size,V,D,J,CDR3,DNA
.,TRBV30,.,TRBJ2-5,CAWSILGLQETQYF,TGTGCCTGGAGCATCTTGGGACTGCAAGAGACCCAGTACTTC
.,TRBV24-1,.,TRBJ1-2,CATSDSYGYTF,TGTGCCACCAGTGACAGCTATGGCTACACCTTC
.,TRBV5-4,TRBD1,TRBJ1-2,CASSSQRTGNYGYTF,TGTGCCAGCAGCTCGCAGCGGACAGGAAACTATGGCTACACCTTC
.,TRBV19,TRBD1,TRBJ2-2,CASRSGGPGELFF,TGTGCCAGTAGATCAGGGGGCCCCGGGGAGCTGTTTTTT
.,TRBV28,TRBD2,TRBJ2-3,CASSFGRAWGTDTQYF,TGTGCCAGCAGTTTTGGGAGGGCTTGGGGCACAGATACGCAGTATTTT
.,TRBV7-6,.,TRBJ1-4,CASSKDRSSEKLFF,TGTGCCAGCAGCAAGGACAGATCGAGCGAAAAACTGTTTTTT
.,TRBV19,TRBD2,TRBJ2-1,CASSPAGWRESSDEQFF,TGTGCCAGTAGTCCCGCAGGGTGGCGGGAGTCATCGGATGAGCAGTTCTTC
.,TRBV6-2/TRBV6-3,TRBD2,TRBJ2-5,CASSYTSGSLKETQYF,TGTGCCAGCAGTTACACTAGCGGGAGTCTGAAGGAGACCCAGTACTTC
.,TRBV10-3,.,TRBJ2-7,CAIRQNYEQYF,TGTGCCATCAGACAGAACTACGAGCAGTACTTC
.,TRBV27,.,TRBJ2-3,CASTPGWGRSDTQYF,TGTGCCAGCACCCCAGGCTGGGGGCGGTCCGATACGCAGTATTTT
few,TRBV2,TRBD2,TRBJ2-1,CASVIAGVREQFF,TGTGCCAGCGTTATAGCGGGAGTTAGAGAGCAGTTCTTC
once,TRBV18,.,TRBJ2-1,CASSPPRGEQFF,TGTGCCAGCTCACCACCCCGGGGAGAGCAGTTCTTC
once,TRBV18,TRBD1,TRBJ1-5,CARAGTGVNSNQPQHF,TGTGCCAGGGCCGGGACAGGGGTAAATAGCAATCAGCCCCAGCATTTT
.,TRBV7-6,.,TRBJ2-5,CASSPEEAQYF,TGTGCCAGCAGCCCGGAGGAGGCCCAGTACTTC
.,TRBV3-1/TRBV3-2,TRBD1,TRBJ2-5,CASSQGNQGVETQYF,TGTGCCAGCAGCCAAGGAAACCAGGGGGTGGAGACCCAGTACTTC
.,TRBV25-1,.,TRBJ2-5,CASSDLEPSQETQYF,TGTGCCAGCAGTGACCTCGAGCCATCCCAAGAGACCCAGTACTTC
.,TRBV28,TRBD2,TRBJ2-5,CASSSRRLAGNTETQYF,TGTGCCAGCAGTTCCCGTAGACTAGCGGGTAATACGGAGACCCAGTACTTC
.,TRBV19,.,TRBJ1-2,CASTTGGTPVGYTF,TGTGCCAGTACCACCGGGGGGACCCCGGTCGGCTACACCTTC
.,TRBV4-3,.,TRBJ1-4,CASSPGRGTGNEKLFF,TGCGCCAGCAGCCCTGGGAGAGGAACCGGGAATGAAAAACTGTTTTTT
.,TRBV7-2,.,TRBJ1-1,CASSLGGDTEAFF,TGTGCCAGCAGCTTAGGGGGGGACACTGAAGCTTTCTTT
.,TRBV30,TRBD1,TRBJ1-3,CAWSRDSGSGNTIYF,TGTGCCTGGAGTCGGGACAGCGGGTCTGGAAACACCATATATTTT
.,TRBV18,.,TRBJ2-7,CASSLLQGSPQYF,TGTGCCAGCTCACTGTTACAGGGTTCCCCGCAGTACTTC
.,TRBV5-1,.,TRBJ2-5,CASSLTNRVGETQYF,TGCGCCAGCAGCTTGACCAACAGGGTGGGAGAGACCCAGTACTTC
few,TRBV27,TRBD2,TRBJ2-1,CASSSTSGSSYNEQFF,TGTGCCAGCAGTTCAACTAGCGGGAGCTCCTACAATGAGCAGTTCTTC
.,TRBV27,.,TRBJ1-1,CASSLGIRGFNTEAFF,TGTGCCAGCAGTTTAGGCATCAGGGGCTTCAACACTGAAGCTTTCTTT
.,TRBV18,.,TRBJ1-2,CASSPDTGSYGYTF,TGTGCCAGCTCACCCGACACCGGGAGCTATGGCTACACCTTC
.,TRBV7-9,.,TRBJ2-3,CASTLSSSVSDTQYF,TGTGCCAGCACCCTAAGTTCTAGCGTCTCAGATACGCAGTATTTT
.,TRBV6-5,.,TRBJ1-5,CASSPGLPNQPQHF,TGTGCCAGCAGTCCGGGACTCCCCAATCAGCCCCAGCATTTT
.,TRBV5-1,TRBD2,TRBJ2-1,CASSSGGTSGEEQFF,TGCGCCAGCAGCTCGGGGGGTACTAGCGGGGAGGAGCAGTTCTTC
.,TRBV5-1,TRBD1,TRBJ1-1,CASSLGQGSIEAFF,TGCGCCAGCAGCTTGGGACAGGGGTCTATTGAAGCTTTCTTT
.,TRBV30,TRBD1,TRBJ1-5,CAWQGTESNQPQHF,TGTGCCTGGCAGGGGACAGAGAGCAATCAGCCCCAGCATTTT
.,TRBV28,.,TRBJ1-1,CASSRRQVMNTEAFF,TGTGCCAGCAGCCGCAGACAGGTTATGAACACTGAAGCTTTCTTT
.,TRBV12-3/TRBV12-4,.,TRBJ1-4,CASSPGDVEKLFF,TGTGCCAGCAGTCCAGGGGACGTGGAAAAACTGTTTTTT
once,TRBV6-6,TRBD1,TRBJ2-7,CASSPNIFPGQGYEQYF,TGTGCCAGCAGTCCTAACATCTTCCCGGGACAGGGTTACGAGCAGTACTTC
.,TRBV4-3,.,TRBJ1-4,CASSQVRQPNEKLFF,TGCGCCAGCAGCCAAGTGAGACAGCCTAATGAAAAACTGTTTTTT
.,TRBV6-2/TRBV6-3,.,TRBJ1-5,CASSYSQGRNYNQPQHF,TGTGCCAGCAGTTACTCCCAGGGGCGCAACTACAATCAGCCCCAGCATTTT
.,TRBV11-2,.,TRBJ1-6,CASSVKSSYNSPLHF,TGTGCCAGCAGCGTAAAGAGCTCCTATAATTCACCCCTCCACTTT
.,TRBV27,.,TRBJ1-2,CASTLRGQPYGYTF,TGTGCCAGCACCCTGAGAGGTCAGCCCTATGGCTACACCTTC
.,TRBV30,.,TRBJ2-7,CAWSVLTATYEQYF,TGTGCCTGGAGTGTACTGACAGCAACCTACGAGCAGTACTTC
.,TRBV28,.,TRBJ1-5,CASSLYGVNQPQHF,TGTGCCAGCAGTTTATACGGAGTCAATCAGCCCCAGCATTTT
.,TRBV6-6,.,TRBJ2-5,CASSAPGVAEQETQYF,TGTGCCAGCAGCGCGCCCGGGGTAGCGGAACAAGAGACCCAGTACTTC
few,TRBV6-6,TRBD1,TRBJ2-7,CASSHPPSGTGHYEQYF,TGTGCCAGCAGTCACCCCCCATCCGGGACAGGCCACTACGAGCAGTACTTC
.,TRBV29-1,.,TRBJ2-7,CSASVQAGEQYF,TGCAGCGCCTCTGTGCAGGCGGGGGAGCAGTACTTC
.,TRBV5-6,TRBD1,TRBJ2-7,CASTRRPGGEQYF,TGTGCCAGCACCCGCAGACCAGGGGGCGAGCAGTACTTC
.,TRBV28,.,TRBJ1-1,CASSSTGGATEAFF,TGTGCCAGCAGCTCGACGGGGGGCGCCACTGAAGCTTTCTTT
.,TRBV23-1,.,TRBJ1-2,CASSLPGGLLSYTF,TGCGCCAGCAGTCTCCCCGGGGGGCTTCTCAGCTACACCTTC
.,TRBV28,.,TRBJ1-2,CASSSDRPGNYGYTF,TGTGCCAGCAGCTCCGACAGGCCAGGGAACTATGGCTACACCTTC
once,TRBV6-2/TRBV6-3,.,TRBJ2-7,CASSYSRVVRYEQYF,TGTGCCAGCAGTTACTCGAGAGTAGTCCGCTACGAGCAGTACTTC